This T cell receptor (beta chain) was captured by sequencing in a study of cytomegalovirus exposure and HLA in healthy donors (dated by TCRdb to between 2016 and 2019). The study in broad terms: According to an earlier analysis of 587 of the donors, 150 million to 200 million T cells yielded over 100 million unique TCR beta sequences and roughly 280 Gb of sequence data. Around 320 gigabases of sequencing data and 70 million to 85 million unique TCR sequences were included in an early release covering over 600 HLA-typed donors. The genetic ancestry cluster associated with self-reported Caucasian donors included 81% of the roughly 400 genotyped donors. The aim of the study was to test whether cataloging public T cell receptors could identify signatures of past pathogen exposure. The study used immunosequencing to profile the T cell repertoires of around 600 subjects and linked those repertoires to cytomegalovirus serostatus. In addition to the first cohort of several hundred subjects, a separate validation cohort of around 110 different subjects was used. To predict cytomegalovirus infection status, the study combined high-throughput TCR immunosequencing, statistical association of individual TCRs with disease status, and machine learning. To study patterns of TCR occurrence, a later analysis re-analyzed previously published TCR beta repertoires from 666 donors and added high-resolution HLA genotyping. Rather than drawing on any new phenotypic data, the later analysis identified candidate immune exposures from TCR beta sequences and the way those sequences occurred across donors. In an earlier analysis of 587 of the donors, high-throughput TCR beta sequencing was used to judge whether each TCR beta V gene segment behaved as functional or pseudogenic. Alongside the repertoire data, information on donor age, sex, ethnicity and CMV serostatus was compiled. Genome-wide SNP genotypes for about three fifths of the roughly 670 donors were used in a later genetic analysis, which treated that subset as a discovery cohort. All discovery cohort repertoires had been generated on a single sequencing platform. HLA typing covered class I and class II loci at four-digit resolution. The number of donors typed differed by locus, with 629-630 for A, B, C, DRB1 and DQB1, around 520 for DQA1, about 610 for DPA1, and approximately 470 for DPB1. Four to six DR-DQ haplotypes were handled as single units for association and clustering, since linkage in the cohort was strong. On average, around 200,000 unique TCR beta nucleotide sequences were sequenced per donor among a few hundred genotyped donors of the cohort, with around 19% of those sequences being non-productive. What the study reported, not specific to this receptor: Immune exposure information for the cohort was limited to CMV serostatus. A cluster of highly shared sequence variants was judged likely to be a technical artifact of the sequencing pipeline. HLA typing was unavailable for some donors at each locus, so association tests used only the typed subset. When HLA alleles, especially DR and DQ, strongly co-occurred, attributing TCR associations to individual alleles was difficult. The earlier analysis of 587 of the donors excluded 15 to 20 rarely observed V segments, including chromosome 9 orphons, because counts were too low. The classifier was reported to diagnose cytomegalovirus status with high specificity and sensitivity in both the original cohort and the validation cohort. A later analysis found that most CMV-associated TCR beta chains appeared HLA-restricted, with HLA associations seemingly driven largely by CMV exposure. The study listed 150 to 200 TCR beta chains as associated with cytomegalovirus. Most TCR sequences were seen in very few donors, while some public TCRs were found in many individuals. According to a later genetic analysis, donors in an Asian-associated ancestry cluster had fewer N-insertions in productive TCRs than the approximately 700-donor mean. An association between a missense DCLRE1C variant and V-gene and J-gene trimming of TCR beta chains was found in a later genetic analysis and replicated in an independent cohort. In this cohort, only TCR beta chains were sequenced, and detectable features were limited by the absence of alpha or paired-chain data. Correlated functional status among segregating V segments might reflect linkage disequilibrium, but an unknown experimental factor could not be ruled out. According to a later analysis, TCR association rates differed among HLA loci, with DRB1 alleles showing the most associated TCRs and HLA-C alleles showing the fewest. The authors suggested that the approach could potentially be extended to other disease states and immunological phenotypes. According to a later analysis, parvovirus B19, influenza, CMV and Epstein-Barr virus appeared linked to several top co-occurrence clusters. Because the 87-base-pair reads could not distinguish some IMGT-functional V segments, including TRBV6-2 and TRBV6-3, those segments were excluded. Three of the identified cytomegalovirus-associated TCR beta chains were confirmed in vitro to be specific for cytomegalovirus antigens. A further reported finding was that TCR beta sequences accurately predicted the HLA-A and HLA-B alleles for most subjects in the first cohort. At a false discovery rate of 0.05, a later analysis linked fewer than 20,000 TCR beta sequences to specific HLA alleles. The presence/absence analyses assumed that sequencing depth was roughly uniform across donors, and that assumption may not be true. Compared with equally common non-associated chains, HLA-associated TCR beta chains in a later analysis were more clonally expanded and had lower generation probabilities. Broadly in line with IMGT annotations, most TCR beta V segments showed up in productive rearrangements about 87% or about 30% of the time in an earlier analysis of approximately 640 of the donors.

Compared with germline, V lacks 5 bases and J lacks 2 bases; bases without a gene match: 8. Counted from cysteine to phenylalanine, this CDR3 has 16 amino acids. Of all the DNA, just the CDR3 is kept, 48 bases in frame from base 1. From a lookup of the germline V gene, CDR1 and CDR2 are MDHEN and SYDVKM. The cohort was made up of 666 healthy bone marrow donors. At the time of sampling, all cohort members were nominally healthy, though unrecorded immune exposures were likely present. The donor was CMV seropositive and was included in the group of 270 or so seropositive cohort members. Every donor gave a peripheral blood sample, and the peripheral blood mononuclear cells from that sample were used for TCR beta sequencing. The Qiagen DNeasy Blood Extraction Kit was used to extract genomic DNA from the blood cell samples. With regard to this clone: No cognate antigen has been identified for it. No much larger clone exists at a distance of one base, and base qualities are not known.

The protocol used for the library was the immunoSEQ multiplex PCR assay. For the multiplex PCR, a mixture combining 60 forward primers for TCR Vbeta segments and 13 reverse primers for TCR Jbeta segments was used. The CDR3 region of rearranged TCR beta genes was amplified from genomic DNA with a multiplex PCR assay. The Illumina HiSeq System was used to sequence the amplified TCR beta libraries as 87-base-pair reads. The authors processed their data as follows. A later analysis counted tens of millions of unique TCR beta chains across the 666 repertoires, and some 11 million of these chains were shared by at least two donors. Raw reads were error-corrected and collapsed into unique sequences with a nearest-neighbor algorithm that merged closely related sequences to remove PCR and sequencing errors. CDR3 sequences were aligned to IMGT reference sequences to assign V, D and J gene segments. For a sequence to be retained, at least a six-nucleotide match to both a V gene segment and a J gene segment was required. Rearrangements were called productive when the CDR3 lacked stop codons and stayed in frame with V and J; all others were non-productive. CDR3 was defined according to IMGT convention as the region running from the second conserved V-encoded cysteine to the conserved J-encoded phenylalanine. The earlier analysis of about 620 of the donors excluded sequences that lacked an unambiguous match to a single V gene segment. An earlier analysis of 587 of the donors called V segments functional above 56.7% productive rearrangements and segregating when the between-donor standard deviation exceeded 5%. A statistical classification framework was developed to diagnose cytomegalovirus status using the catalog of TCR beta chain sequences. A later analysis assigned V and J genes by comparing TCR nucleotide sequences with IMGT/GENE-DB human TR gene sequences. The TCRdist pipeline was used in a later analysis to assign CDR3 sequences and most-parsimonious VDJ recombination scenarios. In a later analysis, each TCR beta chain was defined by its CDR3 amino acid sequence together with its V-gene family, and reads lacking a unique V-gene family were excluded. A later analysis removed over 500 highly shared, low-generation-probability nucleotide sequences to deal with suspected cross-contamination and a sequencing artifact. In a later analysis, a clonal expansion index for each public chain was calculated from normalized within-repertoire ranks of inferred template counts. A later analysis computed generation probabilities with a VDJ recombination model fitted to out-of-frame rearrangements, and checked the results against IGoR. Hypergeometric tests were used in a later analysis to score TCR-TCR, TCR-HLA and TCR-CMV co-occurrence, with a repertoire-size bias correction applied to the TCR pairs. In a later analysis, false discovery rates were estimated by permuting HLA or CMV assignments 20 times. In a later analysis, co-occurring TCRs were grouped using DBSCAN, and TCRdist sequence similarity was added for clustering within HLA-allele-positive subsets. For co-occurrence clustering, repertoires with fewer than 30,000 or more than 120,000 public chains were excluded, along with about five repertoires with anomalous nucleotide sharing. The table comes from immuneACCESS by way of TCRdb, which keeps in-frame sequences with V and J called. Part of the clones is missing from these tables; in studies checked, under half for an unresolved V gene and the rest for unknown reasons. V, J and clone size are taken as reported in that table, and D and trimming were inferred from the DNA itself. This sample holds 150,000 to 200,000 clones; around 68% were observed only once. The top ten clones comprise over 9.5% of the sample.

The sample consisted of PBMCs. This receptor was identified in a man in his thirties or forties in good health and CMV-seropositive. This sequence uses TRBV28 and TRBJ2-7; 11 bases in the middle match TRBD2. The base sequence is TGTGCCAGCAGTATAACCGGGACTAGCGGTACCTACGAGCAGTACTTC. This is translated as CASSITGTSGTYEQYF.